These 30 T cell receptor beta chains originate from one sample sequenced in a study of human T cells and chemical hapten exposure. The time point was: pre-sensitization, week 0. Treatment reported: therapeutic diphenylcyclopropenone sensitization with weekly scalp DPC. TCRdb reprocessed the RACE reads via MiXCR and lists one record per CDR3 protein. This table holds around 300,000 distinct CDR3 sequences, around 7.7% found once. The sequences come from whole blood, collected in connection with sensitization to the hapten diphenylcyclopropenone (DPC). All receptors come from a man between 18 and 29 years old with alopecia areata. Some clones in this sample may be carry-over from other donors' samples.

A note on this clonotype: Because it lacks the conserved phenylalanine or tryptophan at the end, this CDR3 is likely a read error. CDR3: CASSLRGNQPQHL. The CDR3 DNA sequence: TGTGCCAGCAGCTTAAGAGGGAATCAGCCCCAGCATTTG. V and J are TRBV7-2 and TRBJ1-5, with D unclear. The CDR3 has 13 amino acids. CDR1 is SGHTA and CDR2 is FQGNSA in the germline V gene. The V gene lost 2 bases and the J gene lost 4 bases, with 6 bases spanning the gap.

The V call is TRBV12-5, the J call TRBJ1-1; no firm D call. Germline V gene data show CDR1 as LGHNT and CDR2 as FRNRAP. The V gene lost 0 bases and the J gene lost 4 bases, with 15 bases spanning the gap. This CDR3 spans 16 amino acids. The chain's CDR3 is CASGLVIRGWVTEAFF. The CDR3 DNA is TGTGCTAGTGGTTTGGTAATCCGGGGATGGGTCACTGAAGCTTTCTTT.

A few counts support this clonotype. V gene TRBV7-9 combines with J gene TRBJ1-3; 9 nucleotides agree with TRBD1. CDR3 length equals 14 residues. The germline gives CDR1 SEHNR, CDR2 FQNEAQ (reference sequence). After removal of 6 bases from V and 2 bases from J, the junction contained 2 bases not matched to a gene. The CDR3 reads CASRGQGAGNTIYF. CDR3 nucleotides: TGTGCCAGCAGGGGACAGGGTGCTGGAAACACCATATATTTT.

This clonotype was counted once. V and J are TRBV5-5 and TRBJ1-1; D ambiguous. There are 15 residues in the CDR3. V lost 2 bases and J lost 1, with 12 bases in between. Germline V gives CDR1 SGHKS, CDR2 YYEKEE (reference sequence). CDR3 loop: CASSFGLASNTEAFF. The CDR3 nucleotides read TGTGCCAGCAGCTTTGGTTTGGCCTCGAACACTGAAGCTTTCTTT.

This clonotype was seen more than once but under ten times. The V gene is TRBV24-1, the J gene TRBJ2-1; 8 nucleotides match TRBD1. In germline, CDR1 is KGHDR, CDR2 SFDVKD. The CDR3 loop spans 13 amino acids. Trimming at V came to 9 bases and at J to 5 bases, leaving 5 bases not matched to a gene. Written as DNA, the CDR3 is TGTGCCACCGGACAGGGTGTCGACAATGAGCAGTTCTTC. This codes for CATGQGVDNEQFF.

This clonotype was observed a handful of times. The chain is built from TRBV5-1 and TRBJ1-1; D possibly corresponds to TRBD1 (5 bases). There are 15 residues in the CDR3. Trimming left V 0 bases short and J 1 base short, with 10 bases between. Germline-derived CDR1 and CDR2 are SGHRS and YFSETQ. The CDR3 DNA sequence: TGCGCCAGCAGCTTGGTTGGGGGAACGAACACTGAAGCTTTCTTT. Residues: CASSLVGGTNTEAFF.

This clonotype was seen repeatedly, ten times or more. The chain joins TRBV20-1 to TRBJ2-7; D possibly matches TRBD1 or TRBD2 (6 bases each). This CDR3 is built from 12 residues. CDR1 DFQATT and CDR2 SNEGSKA come from the germline V gene (reference sequence). V dropped 2 bases and J dropped 6 bases, with 11 bases sitting between them. The CDR3 nucleotides read TGCAGTGCTAGACAAGGGGGGCGCGAGCAGTACTTC. Amino acids: CSARQGGREQYF.

The chain links TRBV7-2 to TRBJ2-5; weak D call: TRBD1 (6 bases). The V and J ends lost 0 bases and 6 bases respectively, with 11 bases between them. CDR3 length equals 14 residues. Germline CDR1 and CDR2: SGHTA and FQGNSA. CDR3 nucleotide sequence: TGTGCCAGCAGCTTAGCGGGGGCTTCGAAGACCCAGTACTTC. Its translation is CASSLAGASKTQYF.

This clonotype was seen more than once but under ten times. The V and J genes are TRBV24-1 and TRBJ2-7; D remains unclear. CDR3 length equals 14 residues. The germline V gene has CDR1 KGHDR and CDR2 SFDVKD. Trimming took 2 bases from V and 5 from J, leaving 12 bases between them. The DNA for the CDR3 is TGTGCCACCAGTGATTCCAAAGGCAGGAACGAGCAGTACTTC. Translating gives CATSDSKGRNEQYF.

The CDR3 is CASSLRTGAPPDTQYF. The CDR3 DNA follows: TGTGCCAGCAGCTTAAGGACGGGGGCCCCCCCAGATACGCAGTATTTT. J is TRBJ2-3 and V is TRBV7-2, with D perhaps matching TRBD1 or TRBD2 (6 bases each). V was cut by 2 bases and J by 4 bases, with 16 bases left in between. Germline CDR1 SGHTA, CDR2 FQGNSA. The CDR3 consists of 16 residues.

The chain employs TRBV7-8 and TRBJ1-2; 10 nucleotides align to TRBD1. With V trimmed by 5 bases and J by 3 bases, 6 bases remained unmatched. CDR1 and CDR2 from the germline V gene are SGHVS and FQNEAQ. CDR3 length: 15 amino acids. CDR3 nucleotide sequence: TGTGCCAGCAGCCCGCGACAGGGGGCCTACTATGGCTACACCTTC. Protein: CASSPRQGAYYGYTF.

In this sample, this clonotype turned up a few times. The chain is built from TRBV6-1 and TRBJ2-1, with 10 bases matching TRBD2. V lost 2 bases and J lost 4; bases outside the gene matches: 8. Germline CDR1 MNHNS, CDR2 SASEGT. This CDR3 contains 17 residues. The CDR3: CASSEWTSGSYYNEQFF. In nucleotides, the CDR3 is TGTGCCAGCAGTGAATGGACTAGCGGATCATATTACAATGAGCAGTTCTTC.

This clonotype was observed at least ten times. This rearrangement joins TRBV12-3 or TRBV12-4 to TRBJ1-2; 8 bases are a match to TRBD1. The CDR3 is 14 amino acids. J was trimmed by 4 bases and V by 5 bases; bases with no gene match: 6. The CDR3: CASSDRGWSYGYTF. The CDR3 DNA sequence: TGTGCCAGCAGTGACAGGGGATGGAGCTATGGCTACACCTTC.

The chain employs TRBV7-9 and TRBJ2-3; 12 nucleotides line up with TRBD2. Germline V gene lookup returns CDR1 SEHNR and CDR2 FQNEAQ (reference sequence). V lost 5 bases, J lost 3 bases, and 6 bases stayed unmatched. The CDR3 spans 16 residues. The CDR3 region is CASSLRTSGTTDTQYF. The DNA of the CDR3 is TGTGCCAGCAGCCTTCGGACTAGCGGGACTACAGATACGCAGTATTTT.

This clonotype came up a few times. The gene calls are TRBV5-1 and TRBJ2-4; no definite D call. V was pared by 6 bases and J by 0 bases, with 16 bases between. Germline CDR1 is SGHRS and CDR2 is YFSETQ. This CDR3 has 16 amino acids. This CDR3 reads CASKAPLGLAKNIQYF. CDR3 nucleotide sequence: TGCGCCAGCAAAGCCCCCCTGGGTCTAGCCAAAAACATTCAGTACTTC.

J is TRBJ2-5 and V is TRBV12-3 or TRBV12-4; 10 bases align to TRBD2. Trimming cost V 6 bases and J 9 bases; bases outside gene matches: 7. CDR3 length: 13 amino acids. The CDR3 DNA reads as TGTGCCAGCAGACTCGGGGGGACTAGCGCCCAGTACTTC. Its protein is CASRLGGTSAQYF.

The chain uses TRBV6-1 and TRBJ2-7; unclear D gene. Germline V gene data show CDR1 as MNHNS and CDR2 as SASEGT. The CDR3 runs 15 residues. V lost 5 bases and J 5 bases, leaving 19 bases between the germline ends. The CDR3 sequence is CASSPLTTATDEQYF. The CDR3 bases are TGTGCCAGCAGTCCACTAACTACAGCTACAGACGAGCAGTACTTC.

This clonotype has only a few counts. V gene TRBV20-1 combines with J gene TRBJ2-7; 8 bases are a match to TRBD2. The CDR3 extends over 14 amino acids. The germline gives CDR1 DFQATT, CDR2 SNEGSKA (reference sequence). Trimming at V came to 1 base and at J to 0 bases, leaving 2 bases not matched to a gene. This chain's CDR3 is CSARAGGDSYEQYF. Here the CDR3 DNA reads TGCAGTGCTAGAGCGGGGGGGGACTCCTACGAGCAGTACTTC.

This clonotype was seen repeatedly, ten times or more. The chain has TRBV7-3 and TRBJ2-2, with D possibly matching TRBD1 (6 bases). Trimming pared 5 bases from V and 3 bases from J, leaving 10 bases between. Germline V gene sequence: CDR1 SGHTA, CDR2 FQGTGA. This CDR3 has 14 residues. CDR3 in amino acids: CASSPQGHTGELFF. CDR3 sequence (DNA): TGTGCCAGCAGCCCCCAGGGGCACACCGGGGAGCTGTTTTTT.

V usage is TRBV20-1 and J usage is TRBJ2-5; tentative D call: TRBD2 (5 bases). Germline CDR1 reads DFQATT; CDR2 reads SNEGSKA (reference sequence). The CDR3 contains 11 residues. V was pared by 5 bases and J by 7 bases, with 11 bases between. CDR3 in amino acids: CSASEGGTQYF. CDR3 DNA sequence: TGCAGTGCTTCAGAGGGCGGGACCCAGTACTTC.

The chain has TRBV7-2 and TRBJ2-3; either TRBD1 or TRBD2 may supply D (6 bases each). The CDR3 sequence is 14 residues long. The ends were cut back, 6 bases at V and 1 base at J, with 11 bases in the middle. The V gene's germline CDR1 is SGHTA and CDR2 FQGNSA. The CDR3: CASRPGGRTDTQYF. Here the CDR3 DNA reads TGTGCCAGCAGGCCCGGGGGCCGCACAGATACGCAGTATTTT.

This clonotype was observed a handful of times. V usage is TRBV4-3 and J usage is TRBJ2-1; no clear D. Germline lookup yields CDR1 LGHNA and CDR2 YSLEER. V was clipped by 3 bases and J by 7 bases, with 10 bases between them. The length of the CDR3 is 13 residues. In DNA, the CDR3 is TGCGCCAGCAGCCAGGATTCCCTTAATGAGCAGTTCTTC. Translated: CASSQDSLNEQFF.

The J gene is TRBJ2-1, the V gene TRBV24-1; 8 nucleotides line up with TRBD2. This CDR3 has 17 residues. In germline, CDR1 is KGHDR, CDR2 SFDVKD. After removal of 4 bases from V and 1 base from J, the junction contained 8 bases not matched to a gene. In nucleotides, the CDR3 is TGTGCCACCAGTGACACCGGGACTAGACCTTCCTACAATGAGCAGTTCTTC. Its translation: CATSDTGTRPSYNEQFF.

This clonotype was observed a few times. V and J are TRBV20-1 and TRBJ1-2; D remains unclear. Germline CDR1 is DFQATT and CDR2 is SNEGSKA (reference sequence). CDR3 length equals 18 residues. Trimming took 6 bases from V and 3 from J, leaving 29 bases between them. CDR3 sequence: CSAPNGDSSELRHYGYTF. The CDR3 DNA is TGCAGTGCCCCTAACGGGGATTCGAGCGAGTTACGCCACTATGGCTACACCTTC.

This clonotype was picked up a small number of times. This chain connects TRBV5-1 to TRBJ1-4, with a tentative D call TRBD1 (6 bases). Germline CDR1 is SGHRS and CDR2 is YFSETQ. Trimming cost V 1 base and J 2 bases, with 15 bases left between them. CDR3 length: 17 amino acids. CDR3 bases: TGCGCCAGCAGCTTGATTGGACAGCCTGGGACTAATGAAAAACTGTTTTTT. As protein: CASSLIGQPGTNEKLFF.

This clonotype was observed at least ten times. The rearrangement uses TRBV29-1 and TRBJ1-1, with D possibly matching TRBD1 (5 bases). V lost 3 bases and J lost 6, with 8 bases in between. Germline CDR1 and CDR2: SQVTM and ANQGSEA. This CDR3 has 11 amino acids. CDR3 nucleotides: TGCAGCGTTGAGGCAGGGTCTGAAGCTTTCTTT. Translated: CSVEAGSEAFF. Combining the CDR3 with reference TRBV29-1 and TRBJ1-1 gives the whole variable domain SAVISQKPSRDICQRGTSLTIQCQVDSQVTMMFWYRQQPGQSLTLIATANQGSEATYESGFVIDKFPISRPNLTFSTLTVSNMSPEDSSIYLCSVEAGSEAFFGQGTRLTVV.

In this sample, this clonotype turned up many times. The genes are TRBV7-9 and TRBJ1-6; unclear D gene. V was cut by 0 bases and J by 11 bases, with 5 bases left in between. In germline, CDR1 is SEHNR, CDR2 FQNEAQ (reference sequence). CDR3 length: 12 amino acids. CDR3 in amino acids: CASSLAFAPLHF. The CDR3 nucleotides are TGTGCCAGCAGCTTAGCGTTTGCACCCCTCCACTTT.

The table lists this clonotype with many counts. The V gene is TRBV15, the J gene TRBJ1-1; no reliable D call. The CDR3 contains 13 residues. CDR1 is LNHNV, CDR2 YYDKDF, per germline (reference sequence). V gave up 3 bases and J gave up 6 bases, with 11 bases separating them. CDR3 amino acids: CATSSGLNAEAFF. The CDR3 nucleotides read TGTGCCACCAGCAGTGGGCTTAACGCTGAAGCTTTCTTT.

This clonotype was observed a few times. The chain carries TRBV11-2 and TRBJ2-1; D tentatively fits TRBD1 or TRBD2 (5 bases each). Germline CDR1 reads SGHAT; CDR2 reads FQNNGV. There are 17 residues in the CDR3. V gave up 4 bases and J gave up 4 bases, with 20 bases separating them. The CDR3: CASSYRLGPRVYNEQFF. The CDR3 nucleotides are TGTGCCAGCAGCTACCGCCTGGGACCGAGAGTATACAATGAGCAGTTCTTC.

The rearrangement links TRBV12-3 or TRBV12-4 to TRBJ1-1; the D gene is possibly TRBD1 (5 bases). CDR3 length: 17 amino acids. The V end lost 5 bases, the J end lost 0 bases, and 19 bases lay between the germline ends. The CDR3, as DNA: TGTGCCAGCAGTCCTGACAGCGACCAAACCTTGAACACTGAAGCTTTCTTT. This gives the protein CASSPDSDQTLNTEAFF.